This TCR beta chain was recorded in a study of shared clonotypes between healthy human individuals. Naive CD8 cells comprised CD45RO-negative, CCR7-positively selected cells, excluding terminally differentiated effector memory CD45RA+ cells. Germline V gene lookup returns CDR1 SEHNR and CDR2 FQNEAQ (reference sequence). V lost 5 bases and J 5 bases, leaving 7 bases between the germline ends. This CDR3 spans 12 amino acids. The method was immunoSEQ multiplex PCR; TCRdb's version includes in-frame clones alone and lacks a portion of them. Here the sample spans about 2 million clones, approximately 94% being singletons.

Input material: naive CD8+ T cells sorted from blood. The TCR comes from a young man in good health. V gene TRBV7-9 combines with J gene TRBJ2-1; D unresolved. CDR3 region: CASSPRHNEQFF. CDR3 coding DNA: TGTGCCAGCAGCCCCCGGCACAATGAGCAGTTCTTC.